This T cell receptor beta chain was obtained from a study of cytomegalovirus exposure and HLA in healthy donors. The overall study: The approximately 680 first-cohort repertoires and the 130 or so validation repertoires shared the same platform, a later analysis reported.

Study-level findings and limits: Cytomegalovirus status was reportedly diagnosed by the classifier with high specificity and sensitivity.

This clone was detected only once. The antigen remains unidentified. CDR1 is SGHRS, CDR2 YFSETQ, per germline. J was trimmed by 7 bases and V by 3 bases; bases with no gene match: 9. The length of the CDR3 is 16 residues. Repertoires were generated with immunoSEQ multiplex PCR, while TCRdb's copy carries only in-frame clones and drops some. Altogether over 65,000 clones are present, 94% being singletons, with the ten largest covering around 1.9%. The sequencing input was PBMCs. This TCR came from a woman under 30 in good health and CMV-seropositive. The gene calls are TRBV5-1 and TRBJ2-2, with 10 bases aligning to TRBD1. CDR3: CASSSQTGGLGGELFF. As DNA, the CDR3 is TGCGCCAGCAGCTCCCAGACAGGGGGCCTTGGCGGGGAGCTGTTTTTT. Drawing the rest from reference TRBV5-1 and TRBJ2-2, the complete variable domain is KAGVTQTPRYLIKTRGQQVTLSCSPISGHRSVSWYQQTPGQGLQFLFEYFSETQRNKGNFPGRFSGRQFSNSRSEMNVSTLELGDSALYLCASSSQTGGLGGELFFGEGSRLTVL.